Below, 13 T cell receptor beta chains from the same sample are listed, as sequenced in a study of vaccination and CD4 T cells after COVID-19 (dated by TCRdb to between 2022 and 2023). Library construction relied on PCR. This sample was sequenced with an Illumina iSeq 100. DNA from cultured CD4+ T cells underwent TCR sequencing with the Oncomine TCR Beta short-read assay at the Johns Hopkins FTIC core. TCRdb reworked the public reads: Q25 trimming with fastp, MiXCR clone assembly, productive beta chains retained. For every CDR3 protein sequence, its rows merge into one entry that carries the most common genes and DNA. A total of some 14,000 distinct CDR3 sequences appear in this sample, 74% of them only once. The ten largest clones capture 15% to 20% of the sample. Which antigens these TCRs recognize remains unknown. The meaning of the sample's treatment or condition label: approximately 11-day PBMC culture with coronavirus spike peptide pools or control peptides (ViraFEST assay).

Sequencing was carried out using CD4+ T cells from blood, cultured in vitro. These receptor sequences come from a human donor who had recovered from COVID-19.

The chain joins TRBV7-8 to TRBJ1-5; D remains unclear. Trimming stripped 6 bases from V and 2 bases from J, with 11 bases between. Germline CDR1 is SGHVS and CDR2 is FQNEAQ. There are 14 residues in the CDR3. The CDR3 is CASRPLGGNQPQHF. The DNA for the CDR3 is TGTGCCAGCAGGCCACTCGGGGGCAATCAGCCCCAGCATTTT.

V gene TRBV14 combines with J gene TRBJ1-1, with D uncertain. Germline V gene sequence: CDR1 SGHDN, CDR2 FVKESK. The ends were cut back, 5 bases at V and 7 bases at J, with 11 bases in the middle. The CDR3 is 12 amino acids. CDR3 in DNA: TGTGCCAGCAGCGTTATCGGCAGTGAAGCTTTCTTT. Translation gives CASSVIGSEAFF.

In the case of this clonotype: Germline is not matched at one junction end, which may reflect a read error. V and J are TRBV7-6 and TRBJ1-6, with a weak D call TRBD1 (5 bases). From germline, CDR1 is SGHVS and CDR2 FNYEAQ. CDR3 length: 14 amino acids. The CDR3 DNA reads TGTGTCAGCAGGGTGACGGCCAATAATTCACCCCTCCACTTT. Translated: CVSRVTANNSPLHF.

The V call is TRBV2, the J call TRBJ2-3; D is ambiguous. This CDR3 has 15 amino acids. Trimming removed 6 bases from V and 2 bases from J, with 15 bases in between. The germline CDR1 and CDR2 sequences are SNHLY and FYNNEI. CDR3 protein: CASRTTSAPTDTQYF. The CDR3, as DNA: TGTGCCAGCAGGACGACCTCGGCCCCCACAGATACGCAGTATTTT.

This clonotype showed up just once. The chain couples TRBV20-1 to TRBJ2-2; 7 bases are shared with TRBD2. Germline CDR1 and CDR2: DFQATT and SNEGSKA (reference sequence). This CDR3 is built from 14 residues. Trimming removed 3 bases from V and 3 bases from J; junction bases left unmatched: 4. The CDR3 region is CSASRGGDTGELFF. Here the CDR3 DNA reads TGCAGTGCTAGCCGGGGAGGGGACACCGGGGAGCTGTTTTTT.

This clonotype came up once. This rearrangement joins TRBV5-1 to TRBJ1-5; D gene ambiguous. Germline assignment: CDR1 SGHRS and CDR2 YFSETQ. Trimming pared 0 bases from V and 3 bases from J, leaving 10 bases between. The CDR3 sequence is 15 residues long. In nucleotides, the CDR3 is TGCGCCAGCAGCTTGGGGACGGCCAACAATCAGCCCCAGCATTTT. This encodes CASSLGTANNQPQHF.

CDR3 amino acids: CASSGTGSFYGYTF. The CDR3 DNA reads TGTGCCAGCAGTGGGACAGGGTCTTTTTATGGCTACACCTTC. V and J are TRBV27 and TRBJ1-2; 9 bases map to TRBD1. V lost 5 bases to trimming and J lost 5 bases; unmatched junction nucleotides: 6. The CDR3 is 14 residues long. CDR1 and CDR2 from the germline V gene are MNHEY and SMNVEV (reference sequence).

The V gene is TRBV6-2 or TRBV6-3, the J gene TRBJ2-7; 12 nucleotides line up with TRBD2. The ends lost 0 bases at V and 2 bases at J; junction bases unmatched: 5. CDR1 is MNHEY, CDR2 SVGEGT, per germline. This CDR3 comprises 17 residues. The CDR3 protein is CASSYSLAGGGAYEQYF. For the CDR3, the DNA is TGTGCCAGCAGTTACTCCCTAGCGGGAGGGGGGGCCTACGAGCAGTACTTC.

The CDR3 region is CSAREWGVDTGELFF. The CDR3 coding sequence is TGCAGTGCTAGAGAATGGGGGGTCGACACCGGGGAGCTGTTTTTT. The rearrangement joins TRBV20-1 to TRBJ2-2, with D perhaps TRBD2 (6 bases). CDR1 and CDR2 (germline): DFQATT, SNEGSKA (reference sequence). The CDR3 contains 15 residues. The V gene lost 0 bases and the J gene lost 3 bases, with 11 bases spanning the gap.

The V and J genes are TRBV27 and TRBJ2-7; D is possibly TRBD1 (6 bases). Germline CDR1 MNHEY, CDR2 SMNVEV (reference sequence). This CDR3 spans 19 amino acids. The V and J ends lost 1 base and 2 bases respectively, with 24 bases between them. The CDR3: CASSLFPLMVGTPTYEQYF. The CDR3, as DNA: TGTGCCAGCAGTTTATTCCCCCTGATGGTCGGGACACCAACCTACGAGCAGTACTTC.

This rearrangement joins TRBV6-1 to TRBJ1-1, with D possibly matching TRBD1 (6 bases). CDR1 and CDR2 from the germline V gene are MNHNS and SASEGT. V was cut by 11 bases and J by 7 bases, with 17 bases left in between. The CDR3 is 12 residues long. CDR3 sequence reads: CAGERTAVEAFF. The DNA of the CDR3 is TGTGCCGGAGAGCGGACAGCCGTTGAAGCTTTCTTT.

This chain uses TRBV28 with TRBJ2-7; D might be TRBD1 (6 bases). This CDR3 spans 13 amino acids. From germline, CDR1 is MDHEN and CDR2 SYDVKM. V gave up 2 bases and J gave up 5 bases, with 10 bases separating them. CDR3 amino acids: CASSLRQVHEQYF. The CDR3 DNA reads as TGTGCCAGCAGTTTAAGACAGGTCCACGAGCAGTACTTC.

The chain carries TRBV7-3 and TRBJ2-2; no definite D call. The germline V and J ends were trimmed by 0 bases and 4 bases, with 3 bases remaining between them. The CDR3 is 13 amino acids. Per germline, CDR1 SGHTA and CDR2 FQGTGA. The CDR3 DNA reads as TGTGCCAGCAGCTTAACTCCCACCGGGGAGCTGTTTTTT. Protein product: CASSLTPTGELFF.